One and the same sample provided the 16 T cell receptor beta chains below, sequenced in a study of CD8 T cells in ankylosing spondylitis (dated by TCRdb to about 2017). The library was built by means of 5' RACE. TCRdb names Illumina HiSeq 2500 as the instrument used. The public reads were reanalyzed by TCRdb: fastp trimming at Q25, MiXCR alignment, in-frame beta chains only. Rows with one shared CDR3 protein collapse into an entry with the most common genes and DNA. This sample has hundreds of thousands of distinct CDR3 sequences in its table, and about 20% of those were observed once. The leading ten clones occupy roughly 8.3% of the sample. What was sequenced was blood, either unsorted or a sorted T cell fraction (not recorded which). The receptors were sampled from a male donor with ankylosing spondylitis or in good health (not recorded which).

This clonotype was counted many times. The J gene is TRBJ2-3, the V gene TRBV9; 8 nucleotides match TRBD1. Germline lookup yields CDR1 SGDLS and CDR2 YYNGEE. CDR3 length equals 14 residues. V lost 4 bases and J lost 1; bases outside the gene matches: 2. The CDR3 spells CASSTDRGTDTQYF. The CDR3 DNA reads TGTGCCAGCAGCACGGACAGGGGCACAGATACGCAGTATTTT.

This clonotype was detected only a few times. The gene calls are TRBV18 and TRBJ1-4; D gene unclear. Germline V lookup: CDR1 KGHSH, CDR2 LQKENI. With 2 bases removed from V and 4 bases from J, the gap between germline ends came to 8 bases. This CDR3 contains 14 residues. The chain's CDR3 is CASSPTALNEKLFF. CDR3 bases: TGTGCCAGCTCACCAACCGCGCTTAATGAAAAACTGTTTTTT.

The J gene is TRBJ2-3, the V gene TRBV12-3 or TRBV12-4, with 9 bases lining up with TRBD2. The length of the CDR3 is 17 residues. V was clipped by 1 base and J by 0 bases; unmatched bases: 5. Here the CDR3 reads CASSLGSGGPSTDTQYF. The CDR3 DNA is TGTGCCAGCAGTTTAGGTAGCGGGGGACCTAGCACAGATACGCAGTATTTT.

This chain uses TRBV12-3 or TRBV12-4 with TRBJ1-5; 8 bases are a match to TRBD1. The junction had 5 bases not matched to a gene; V was cut back by 7 bases and J by 6 bases. The CDR3 consists of 13 residues. CDR3: CASTQQGVQPQHF. In DNA, the CDR3 is TGTGCCAGCACCCAACAGGGGGTTCAGCCCCAGCATTTT.

With regard to this clonotype: One end of the junction fails to match germline, which may point to a read error. The rearrangement joins TRBV20-1 to TRBJ2-5, with D maybe TRBD1 (6 bases). The CDR3 extends over 14 amino acids. Germline V CDR1 and CDR2: DFQATT, SNEGSKA (reference sequence). CDR3 sequence reads: CSTSSGAVGETQYF. For the CDR3, the DNA is TGCAGTACTAGTTCAGGGGCGGTTGGAGAGACCCAGTACTTC.

This clonotype was recorded many times. The DNA for the CDR3 is TGTGCCAGTCACCCCGGGACAGGGGTGAACTATGGCTACACCTTC. The encoded protein is CASHPGTGVNYGYTF. The chain is built from TRBV5-5 and TRBJ1-2; 10 bases are shared with TRBD1. The CDR3 covers 15 residues. CDR1 is SGHKS, CDR2 YYEKEE, per germline (reference sequence). V lost 8 bases to trimming and J lost 2 bases; unmatched junction nucleotides: 9.

A few counts support this clonotype. V and J are TRBV7-2 and TRBJ1-1; 8 bases are shared with TRBD1. The germline V gene has CDR1 SGHTA and CDR2 FQGNSA. With 4 bases clipped from V and 6 bases from J, the junction kept 7 bases outside the gene matches. The CDR3 is 14 amino acids. DNA of the CDR3: TGTGCCAGCAGCTCTGGACAGGGCATTGCTGAAGCTTTCTTT. Protein product: CASSSGQGIAEAFF.

V is TRBV28 and J is TRBJ2-5; no reliable D call. With 1 base removed from V and 3 bases from J, the gap between germline ends came to 6 bases. CDR1 and CDR2 (germline): MDHEN, SYDVKM. The CDR3 loop spans 13 amino acids. CDR3 sequence (DNA): TGTGCCAGCAGTTTATCGAAGGAAGAGACCCAGTACTTC. Its protein product is CASSLSKEETQYF.

The gene calls are TRBV28 and TRBJ2-5; D is unclear. The CDR3 contains 13 residues. Trimming stripped 3 bases from V and 5 bases from J, with 10 bases between. Germline V gives CDR1 MDHEN, CDR2 SYDVKM. Here the CDR3 reads CASSFLGWETQYF. Here the CDR3 DNA reads TGTGCCAGCAGTTTTTTAGGGTGGGAGACCCAGTACTTC.

V is TRBV10-3 and J is TRBJ2-1, with no clear D. The germline V gene has CDR1 ENHRY and CDR2 SYGVKD. V lost 4 bases and J lost 9, with 10 bases in between. The CDR3 runs to 12 residues. The CDR3 coding sequence is TGTGCCATCAGTGGTCTAGATGGTGAGCAGTTCTTC. It specifies CAISGLDGEQFF.

This clonotype was detected a few times. The V call is TRBV3-1, the J call TRBJ1-6; weak D call: TRBD1 (5 bases). V dropped 1 base and J dropped 6 bases, with 13 bases sitting between them. There are 16 residues in the CDR3. The V gene's germline CDR1 is LGHDT and CDR2 YNNKEL (reference sequence). The CDR3 region is CASSQGGGLLNSPLHF. CDR3 nucleotide sequence: TGTGCCAGCAGCCAAGGGGGGGGGTTACTTAATTCACCCCTCCACTTT.

This clonotype was picked up many times. The chain links TRBV4-1 to TRBJ1-1, with D possibly TRBD1 on 5 matching bases. Per germline, CDR1 MGHRA and CDR2 YSYEKL. Trimming left V 1 base short and J 1 base short, with 13 bases between. The CDR3 is 16 amino acids. The CDR3 nucleotides read TGCGCCAGCAGCCAAGTACAGGCCTCGGCGAACACTGAAGCTTTCTTT. Protein product: CASSQVQASANTEAFF.

This clonotype has more than one count but fewer than ten. The V call is TRBV9, the J call TRBJ2-1, with 10 bases matching TRBD2. The CDR3 extends over 17 amino acids. Germline CDR1 SGDLS, CDR2 YYNGEE. With 0 bases clipped from V and 7 bases from J, the junction kept 10 bases outside the gene matches. The CDR3 reads CASSVEWGGLAINEQFF. The CDR3, as DNA: TGTGCCAGCAGCGTAGAATGGGGGGGACTAGCGATAAATGAGCAGTTCTTC.

Many counts were recorded for this clonotype. The gene calls are TRBV29-1 and TRBJ1-1, with D uncertain. The ends were cut back, 6 bases at V and 1 base at J, with 9 bases in the middle. The CDR3 has 12 residues. In germline, CDR1 is SQVTM, CDR2 ANQGSEA. The CDR3 protein is CSVKPANTEAFF. DNA of the CDR3: TGCAGCGTCAAACCAGCGAACACTGAAGCTTTCTTT. Filled out from reference TRBV29-1 and TRBJ1-1, the complete variable domain reads SAVISQKPSRDICQRGTSLTIQCQVDSQVTMMFWYRQQPGQSLTLIATANQGSEATYESGFVIDKFPISRPNLTFSTLTVSNMSPEDSSIYLCSVKPANTEAFFGQGTRLTVV.

The table lists this clonotype with many counts. The chain uses TRBV12-3 or TRBV12-4 and TRBJ2-3; D is undetermined. Trimming shortened V by 2 bases and J by 2 bases, and 8 bases separated the two germline ends. This CDR3 has 14 residues. This CDR3 reads CASSLNLPTDTQYF. The CDR3 nucleotides are TGTGCCAGCAGTTTAAACTTACCCACAGATACGCAGTATTTT.

This clonotype was seen at least ten times. The chain uses TRBV20-1 and TRBJ2-3; 7 positions match TRBD2. V was clipped by 6 bases and J by 11 bases; unmatched bases: 5. The CDR3 consists of 10 residues. The germline V gene encodes CDR1 DFQATT and CDR2 SNEGSKA (reference sequence). CDR3 sequence (DNA): TGCAGTGCCGGGGAGCGGGAGCAGTATTTT. Protein product: CSAGEREQYF.